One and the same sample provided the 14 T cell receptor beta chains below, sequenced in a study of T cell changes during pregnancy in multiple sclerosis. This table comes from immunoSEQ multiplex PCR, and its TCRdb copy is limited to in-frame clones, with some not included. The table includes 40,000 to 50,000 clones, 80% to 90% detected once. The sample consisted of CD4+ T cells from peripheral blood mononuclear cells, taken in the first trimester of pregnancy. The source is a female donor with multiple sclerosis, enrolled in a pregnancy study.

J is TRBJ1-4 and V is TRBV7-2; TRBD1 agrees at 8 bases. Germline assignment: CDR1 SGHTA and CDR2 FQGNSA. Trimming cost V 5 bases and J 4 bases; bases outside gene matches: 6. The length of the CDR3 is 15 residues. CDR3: CASSTQTGVNEKLFF. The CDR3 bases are TGTGCCAGCAGCACCCAGACAGGGGTTAATGAAAAACTGTTTTTT.

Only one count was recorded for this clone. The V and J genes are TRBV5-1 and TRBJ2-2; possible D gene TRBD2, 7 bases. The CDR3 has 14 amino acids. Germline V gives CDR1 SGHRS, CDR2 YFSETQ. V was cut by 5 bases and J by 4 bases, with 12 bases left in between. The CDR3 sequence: CASRGGAFTGELFF. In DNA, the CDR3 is TGCGCCAGCAGAGGGGGGGCCTTCACCGGGGAGCTGTTTTTT.

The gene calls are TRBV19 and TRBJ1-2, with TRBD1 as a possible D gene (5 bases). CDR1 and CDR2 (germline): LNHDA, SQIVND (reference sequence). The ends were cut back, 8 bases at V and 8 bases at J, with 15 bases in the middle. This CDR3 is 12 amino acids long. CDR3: CASSRTTMGYTF. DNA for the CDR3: TGTGCCAGTTCGAGGACAACTATGGGCTACACCTTC.

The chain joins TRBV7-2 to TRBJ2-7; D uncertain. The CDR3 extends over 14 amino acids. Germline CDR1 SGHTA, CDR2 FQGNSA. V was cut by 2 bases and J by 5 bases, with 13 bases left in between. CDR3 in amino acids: CASSLSPRIDEQYF. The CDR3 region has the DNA TGTGCCAGCAGCTTATCCCCTAGAATCGACGAGCAGTACTTC.

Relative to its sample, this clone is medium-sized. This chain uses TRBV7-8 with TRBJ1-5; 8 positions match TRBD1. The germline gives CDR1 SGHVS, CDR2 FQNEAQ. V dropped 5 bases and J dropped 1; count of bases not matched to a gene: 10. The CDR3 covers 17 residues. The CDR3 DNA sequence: TGTGCCAGCAGCCGCGTCGGCAGGGGGCGAAGCAATCAGCCCCAGCATTTT. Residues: CASSRVGRGRSNQPQHF. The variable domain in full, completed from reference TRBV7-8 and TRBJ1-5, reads GAGVSQSPRYKVAKRGQDVALRCDPISGHVSLFWYQQALGQGPEFLTYFQNEAQLDKSGLPSDRFFAERPEGSVSTLKIQRTQQEDSAVYLCASSRVGRGRSNQPQHFGDGTRLSIL.

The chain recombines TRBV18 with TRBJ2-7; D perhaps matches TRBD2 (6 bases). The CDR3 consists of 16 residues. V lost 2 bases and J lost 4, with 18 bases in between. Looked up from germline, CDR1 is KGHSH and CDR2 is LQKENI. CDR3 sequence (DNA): TGTGCCAGCTCACCAACAAAGTCTCCCGCGGGGTACGAGCAGTACTTC. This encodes CASSPTKSPAGYEQYF.

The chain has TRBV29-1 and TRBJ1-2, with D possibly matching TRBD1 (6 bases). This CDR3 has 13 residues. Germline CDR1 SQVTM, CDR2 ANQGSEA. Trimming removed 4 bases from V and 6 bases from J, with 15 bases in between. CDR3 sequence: CSVAQDSRNGYTF. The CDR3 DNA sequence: TGCAGCGTTGCCCAGGACAGCCGAAATGGCTACACCTTC. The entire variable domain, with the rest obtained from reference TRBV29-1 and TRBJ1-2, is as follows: SAVISQKPSRDICQRGTSLTIQCQVDSQVTMMFWYRQQPGQSLTLIATANQGSEATYESGFVIDKFPISRPNLTFSTLTVSNMSPEDSSIYLCSVAQDSRNGYTFGSGTRLTVV.

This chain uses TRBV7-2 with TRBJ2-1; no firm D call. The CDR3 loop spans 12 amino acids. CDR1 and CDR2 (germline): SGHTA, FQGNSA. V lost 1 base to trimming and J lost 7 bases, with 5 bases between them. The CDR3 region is CASSLVRNEQFF. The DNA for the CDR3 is TGTGCCAGCAGCTTAGTCAGGAATGAGCAGTTCTTC.

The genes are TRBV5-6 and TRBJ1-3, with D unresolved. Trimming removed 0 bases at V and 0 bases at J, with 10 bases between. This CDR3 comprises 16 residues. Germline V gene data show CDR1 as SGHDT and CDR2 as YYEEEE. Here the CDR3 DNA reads TGTGCCAGCAGCTTGGTAGGCAGGAACTCTGGAAACACCATATATTTT. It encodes CASSLVGRNSGNTIYF.

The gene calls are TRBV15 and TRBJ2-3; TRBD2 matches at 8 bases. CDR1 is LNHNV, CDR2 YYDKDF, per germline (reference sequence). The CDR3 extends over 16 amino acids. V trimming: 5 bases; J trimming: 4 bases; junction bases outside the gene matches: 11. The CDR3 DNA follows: TGTGCCACCAGCCCGCGGCTAGCGGGTACCCCAGATACGCAGTATTTT. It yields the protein CATSPRLAGTPDTQYF.

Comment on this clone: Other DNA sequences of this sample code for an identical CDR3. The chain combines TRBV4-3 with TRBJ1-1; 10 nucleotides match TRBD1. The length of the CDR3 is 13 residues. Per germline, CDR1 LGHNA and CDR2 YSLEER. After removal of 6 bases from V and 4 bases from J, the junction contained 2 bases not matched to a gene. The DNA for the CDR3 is TGCGCCAGCAGTAGGACAGGGGGCACTGAAGCTTTCTTT. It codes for CASSRTGGTEAFF.

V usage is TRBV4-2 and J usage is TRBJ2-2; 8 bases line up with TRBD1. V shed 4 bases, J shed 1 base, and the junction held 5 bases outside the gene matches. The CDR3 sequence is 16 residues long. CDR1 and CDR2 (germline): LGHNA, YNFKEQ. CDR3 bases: TGTGCCAGCAGCCGACAGACAGGGGAGAACACCGGGGAGCTGTTTTTT. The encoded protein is CASSRQTGENTGELFF.

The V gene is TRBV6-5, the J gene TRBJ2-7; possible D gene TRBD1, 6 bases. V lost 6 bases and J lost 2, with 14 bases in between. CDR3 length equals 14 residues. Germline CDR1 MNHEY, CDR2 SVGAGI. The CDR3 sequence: CASSPLSGAYEQYF. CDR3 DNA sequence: TGTGCCAGCAGCCCACTATCAGGGGCCTACGAGCAGTACTTC.

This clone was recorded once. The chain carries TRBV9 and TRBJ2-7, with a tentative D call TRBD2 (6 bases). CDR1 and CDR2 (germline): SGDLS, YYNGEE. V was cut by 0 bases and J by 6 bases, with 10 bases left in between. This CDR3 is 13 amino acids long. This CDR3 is CASSVVLGGEQYF. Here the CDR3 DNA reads TGTGCCAGCAGCGTAGTATTGGGGGGCGAGCAGTACTTC.